The rows below give T cell receptor beta chains drawn from one sample of a study of T cell responses to AZD1222 COVID-19 vaccine. The method was immunoSEQ multiplex PCR; TCRdb's version includes in-frame clones alone and lacks a portion of them. The sample has tens of thousands of clones, around 73% seen once. The sequencing here drew on peripheral blood, taken on day 0 of AZD1222 vaccination. Receptors were obtained from an adult in good health. CDR3s include the opening cysteine and the closing phenylalanine or tryptophan. Each record gives: clone size, V gene, J gene, CDR3 protein. Size is stated for part of the rows, as once, few or many counts, or as a class when the clone is expanded.

NA,TRBV4-3,TRBJ2-1,CASSQDLAGSSYNEQFF
NA,TRBV11-2,TRBJ2-3,CASSFLISTDTQYF
NA,TRBV2,TRBJ2-2,CASSARANTGELFF
NA,TRBV18,TRBJ1-6,CASSPLDRDANSPLHF
NA,TRBV6-5,TRBJ2-2,CASSRALNTGELFF
NA,TRBV5-1,TRBJ1-1,CASSLDRSNTEAFF
NA,TRBV3-1/TRBV3-2,TRBJ1-4,CASSFGQGERNEKLFF
NA,TRBV2,TRBJ1-4,CASMRGKLFF
NA,TRBV18,TRBJ2-2,CASSPAGMRGYNTGELFF
NA,TRBV30,TRBJ1-5,CAWRETNQPQHF
NA,TRBV4-1,TRBJ2-3,CASSQDRSQGVPDTQYF
NA,TRBV6-5,TRBJ1-5,CASSRQEGPNQPQHF
few,TRBV18,TRBJ2-7,CASSRAAGTYEQYF
NA,TRBV7-8,TRBJ2-1,CASSWNQIDEQFF
NA,TRBV30,TRBJ2-1,CAWSRGQSSYNEQFF
NA,TRBV29-1,TRBJ2-7,CSATSGTEQYF
NA,TRBV7-2,TRBJ2-2,CASSLNPGTVMGELFF
NA,TRBV21-1,TRBJ1-5,CASSKKIRGLAQPQHF
NA,TRBV29-1,TRBJ2-1,CSVGLATGLREQFF
NA,TRBV10-2,TRBJ1-4,CASSDDEKLFF
NA,TRBV10-2,TRBJ1-5,CASGTGNQPQHF
NA,TRBV14,TRBJ2-7,CASSGTRTLEQYF
few,TRBV6-1,TRBJ2-7,CASSEATSGSWASEQYF
NA,TRBV19,TRBJ1-1,CASSIVGTGATNTEAFF
NA,TRBV30,TRBJ2-7,CAWKQMSEQYF
once,TRBV30,TRBJ2-3,CALQWSGASTDTQYF
NA,TRBV19,TRBJ1-4,CASSPPIRGEKLFF
NA,TRBV7-6,TRBJ1-6,CASSPGQGKGNSPLHF
few,TRBV18,TRBJ2-7,CASSTGGQGIYEQYF
NA,TRBV7-6,TRBJ2-5,CASSLNPSLAEETQYF
few,TRBV6-5,TRBJ2-1,CASSALGYDEQFF
few,TRBV7-9,TRBJ2-1,CAVSGNYNEQFF
NA,TRBV19,TRBJ1-6,CASSMTGDDPLHF
NA,TRBV27,TRBJ1-6,CASATGGYSYNSPLHF
NA,TRBV28,TRBJ1-2,CASSLRQADGYTF
NA,TRBV10-3,TRBJ1-2,CAISVQGGYGYTF
NA,TRBV4-2,TRBJ2-7,CASSRGGSGGSSYEQYF
few,TRBV4-3,TRBJ1-5,CASSQDGWGNQPQHF
few,TRBV9,TRBJ2-1,CASSVAYNEQFF